The following is a T cell receptor (beta chain) sequence with its context. Amplification used 60 Vbeta primers and 13 Jbeta primers. TCRdb keeps only in-frame clones here, not all; method: immunoSEQ multiplex PCR. The profile shows 95,000 to 150,000 clones, more than 60% of them singletons. The CDR3 covers 14 residues. The V and J ends lost 3 bases and 2 bases, in that order; junction bases with no gene match: 1. Germline V gene lookup returns CDR1 SEHNR and CDR2 FQNEAQ (reference sequence). The record originates from a study of cytomegalovirus exposure and HLA in healthy donors. Source material: PBMCs. This TCR was recovered from a woman between 40 and 50 years old in good health and CMV-seronegative. The chain is built from TRBV7-9 and TRBJ2-7; 10 nucleotides line up with TRBD1. CDR3 DNA sequence: TGTGCCAGCAGCTTCGGGACAGGGGCCTACGAGCAGTACTTC. This sequence encodes CASSFGTGAYEQYF. Together with reference TRBV7-9 and TRBJ2-7, the CDR3 gives the full variable domain: DTGVSQNPRHKITKRGQNVTFRCDPISEHNRLYWYRQTLGQGPEFLTYFQNEAQLEKSRLLSDRFSAERPKGSFSTLEIQRTEQGDSAMYLCASSFGTGAYEQYFGPGTRLTVT.